The clone carrying this TCR beta chain was observed a few times. Assay used: immunoSEQ multiplex PCR; TCRdb lists only in-frame clones, some missing. The sample has roughly 48,000 clones; roughly two thirds are singletons. V dropped 5 bases and J dropped 4; count of bases not matched to a gene: 5. The germline V gene encodes CDR1 SGHNT and CDR2 YYREEE (reference sequence). The CDR3 extends over 13 amino acids. The data belong to a study of STAT5B mutations in CD4+ large granular lymphocyte leukemia. The sequenced sample consisted of CD4+ T cells from blood buffy coats. V and J are TRBV5-4 and TRBJ2-5; TRBD2 matches at 7 bases. The TCR originated in a human donor in good health. The CDR3 region is CASSRGEGETQYF. CDR3 nucleotides: TGTGCCAGCAGTCGCGGGGAGGGAGAGACCCAGTACTTC.